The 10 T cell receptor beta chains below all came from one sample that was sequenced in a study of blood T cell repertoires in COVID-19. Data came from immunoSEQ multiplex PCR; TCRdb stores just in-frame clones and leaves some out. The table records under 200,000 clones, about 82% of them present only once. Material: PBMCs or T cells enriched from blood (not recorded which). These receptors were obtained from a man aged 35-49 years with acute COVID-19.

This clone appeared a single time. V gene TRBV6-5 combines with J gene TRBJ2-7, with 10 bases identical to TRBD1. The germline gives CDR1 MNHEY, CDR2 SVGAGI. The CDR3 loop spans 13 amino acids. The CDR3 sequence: CASRDFAGQGFSV. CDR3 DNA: TGTGCCAGCAGGGATTTCGCGGGACAGGGGTTTTCTGTC.

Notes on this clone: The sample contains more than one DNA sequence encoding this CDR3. CDR3 coding DNA: TGTGCCAGCAGTCTCGGACAGGGGAGTCAGCCCCAGCATTTT. This encodes CASSLGQGSQPQHF. This chain joins TRBV28 and TRBJ1-5, with 9 bases aligning to TRBD1. Germline CDR1 MDHEN, CDR2 SYDVKM. This CDR3 contains 14 residues. V shed 5 bases, J shed 6 bases, and the junction held 5 bases outside the gene matches.

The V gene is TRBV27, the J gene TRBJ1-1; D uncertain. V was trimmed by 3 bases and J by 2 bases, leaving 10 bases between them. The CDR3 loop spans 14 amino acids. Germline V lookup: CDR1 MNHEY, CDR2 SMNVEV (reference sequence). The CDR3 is CASSLSRGNTEAFF. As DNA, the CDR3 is TGTGCCAGCAGTTTGTCCCGGGGAAACACTGAAGCTTTCTTT.

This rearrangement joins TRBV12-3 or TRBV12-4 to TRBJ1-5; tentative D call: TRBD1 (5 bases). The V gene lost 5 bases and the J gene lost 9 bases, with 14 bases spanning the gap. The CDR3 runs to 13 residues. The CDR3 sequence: CASSEDSPWPQHF. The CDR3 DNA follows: TGTGCCAGCAGTGAAGACAGCCCCTGGCCCCAGCATTTT.

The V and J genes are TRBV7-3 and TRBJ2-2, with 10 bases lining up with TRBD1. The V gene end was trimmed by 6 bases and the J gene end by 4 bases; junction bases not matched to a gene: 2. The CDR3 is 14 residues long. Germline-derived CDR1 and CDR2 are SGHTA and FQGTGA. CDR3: CASRGQGITGELFF. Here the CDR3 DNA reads TGTGCCAGCAGGGGACAGGGGATCACCGGGGAGCTGTTTTTT.

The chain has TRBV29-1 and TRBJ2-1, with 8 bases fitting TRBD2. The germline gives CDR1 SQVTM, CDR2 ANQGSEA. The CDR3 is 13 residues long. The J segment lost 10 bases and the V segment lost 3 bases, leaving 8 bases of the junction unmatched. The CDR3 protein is CSVDARGGREQFF. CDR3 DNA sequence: TGCAGCGTTGACGCCCGGGGGGGACGGGAGCAGTTCTTC.

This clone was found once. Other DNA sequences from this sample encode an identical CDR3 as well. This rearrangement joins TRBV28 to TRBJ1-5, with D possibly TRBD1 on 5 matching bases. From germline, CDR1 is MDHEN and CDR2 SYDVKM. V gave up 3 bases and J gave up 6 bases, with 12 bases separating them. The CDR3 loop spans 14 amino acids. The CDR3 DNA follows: TGTGCCAGCAGTTTGGGGCAGGGATCTCAGCCCCAGCATTTT. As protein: CASSLGQGSQPQHF.

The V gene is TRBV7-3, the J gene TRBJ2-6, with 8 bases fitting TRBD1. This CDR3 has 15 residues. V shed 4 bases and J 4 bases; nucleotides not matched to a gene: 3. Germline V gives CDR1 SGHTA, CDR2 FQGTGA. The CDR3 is CASSSGGGGANVLTF. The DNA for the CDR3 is TGTGCCAGCAGCTCAGGGGGCGGAGGGGCCAACGTCCTGACTTTC.

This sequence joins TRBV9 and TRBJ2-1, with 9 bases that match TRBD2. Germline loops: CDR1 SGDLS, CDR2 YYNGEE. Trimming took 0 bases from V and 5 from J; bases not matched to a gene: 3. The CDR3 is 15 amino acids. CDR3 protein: CASSVGVAGDNEQFF. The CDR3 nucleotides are TGTGCCAGCAGCGTAGGGGTAGCGGGGGACAATGAGCAGTTCTTC.

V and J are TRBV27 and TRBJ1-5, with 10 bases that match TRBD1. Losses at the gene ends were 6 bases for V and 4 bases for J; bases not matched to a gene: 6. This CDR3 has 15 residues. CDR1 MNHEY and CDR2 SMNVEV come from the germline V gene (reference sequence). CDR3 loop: CASRRGGQGNQPQHF. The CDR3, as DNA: TGTGCCAGCAGGCGGGGGGGACAGGGGAATCAGCCCCAGCATTTT.